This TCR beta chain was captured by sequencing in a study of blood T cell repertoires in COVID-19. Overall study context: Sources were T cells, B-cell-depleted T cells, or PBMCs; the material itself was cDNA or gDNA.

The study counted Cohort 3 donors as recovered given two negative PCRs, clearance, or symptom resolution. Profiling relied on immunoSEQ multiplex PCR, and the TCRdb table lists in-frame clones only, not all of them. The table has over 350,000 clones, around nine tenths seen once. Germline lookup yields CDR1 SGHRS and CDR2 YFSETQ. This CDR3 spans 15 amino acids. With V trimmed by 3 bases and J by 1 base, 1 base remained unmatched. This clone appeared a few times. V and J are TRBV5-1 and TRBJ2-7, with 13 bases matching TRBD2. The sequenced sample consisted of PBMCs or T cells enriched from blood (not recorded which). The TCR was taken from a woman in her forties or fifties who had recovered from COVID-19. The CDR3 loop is CASSWTSGGSYEQYF. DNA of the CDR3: TGCGCCAGCAGCTGGACTAGCGGGGGTTCCTACGAGCAGTACTTC.